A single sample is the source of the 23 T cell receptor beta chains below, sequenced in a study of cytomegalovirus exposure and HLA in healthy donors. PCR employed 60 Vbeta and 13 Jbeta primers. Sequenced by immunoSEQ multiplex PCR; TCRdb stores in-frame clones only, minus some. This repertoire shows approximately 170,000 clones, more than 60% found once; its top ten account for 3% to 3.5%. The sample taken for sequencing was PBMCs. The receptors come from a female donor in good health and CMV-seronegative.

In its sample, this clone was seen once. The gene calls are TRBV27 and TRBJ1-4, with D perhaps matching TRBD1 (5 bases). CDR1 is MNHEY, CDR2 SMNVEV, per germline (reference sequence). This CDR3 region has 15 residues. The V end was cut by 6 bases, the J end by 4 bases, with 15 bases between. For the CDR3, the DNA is TGTGCCAGCAGCAACACGGGACTCCTTAATGAAAAACTGTTTTTT. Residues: CASSNTGLLNEKLFF.

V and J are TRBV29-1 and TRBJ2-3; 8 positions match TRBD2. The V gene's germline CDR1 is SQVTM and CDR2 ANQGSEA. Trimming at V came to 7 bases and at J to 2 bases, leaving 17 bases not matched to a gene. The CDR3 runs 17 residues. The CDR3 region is CSARGGLAGGSTDTQYF. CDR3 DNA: TGCAGCGCCCGAGGCGGTCTAGCGGGCGGATCCACAGATACGCAGTATTTT.

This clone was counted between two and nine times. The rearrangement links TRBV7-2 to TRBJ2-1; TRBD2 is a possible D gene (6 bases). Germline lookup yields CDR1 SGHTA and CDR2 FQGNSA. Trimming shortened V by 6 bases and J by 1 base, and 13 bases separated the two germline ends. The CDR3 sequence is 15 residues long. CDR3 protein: CASRAGTPSYNEQFF. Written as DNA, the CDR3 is TGTGCCAGCAGGGCCGGGACTCCTTCCTACAATGAGCAGTTCTTC.

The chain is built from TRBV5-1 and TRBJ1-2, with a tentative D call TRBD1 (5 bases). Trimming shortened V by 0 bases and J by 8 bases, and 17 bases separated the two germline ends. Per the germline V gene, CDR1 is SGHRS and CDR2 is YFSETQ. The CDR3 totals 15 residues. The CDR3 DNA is TGCGCCAGCAGCTTGGAAGCCTCTACAGGCTCCGGCTACACCTTC. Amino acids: CASSLEASTGSGYTF.

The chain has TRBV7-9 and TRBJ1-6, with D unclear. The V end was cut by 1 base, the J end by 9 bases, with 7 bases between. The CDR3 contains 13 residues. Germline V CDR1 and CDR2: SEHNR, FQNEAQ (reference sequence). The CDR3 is CASSLEGGSPLHF. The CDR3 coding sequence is TGTGCCAGCAGCTTAGAAGGAGGTTCACCCCTCCACTTT.

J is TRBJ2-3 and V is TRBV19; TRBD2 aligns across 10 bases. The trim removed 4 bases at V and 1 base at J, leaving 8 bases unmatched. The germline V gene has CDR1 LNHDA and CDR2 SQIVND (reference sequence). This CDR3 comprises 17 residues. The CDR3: CASSRVALAGGTDTQYF. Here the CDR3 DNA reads TGTGCCAGTAGTAGAGTGGCCCTAGCGGGGGGCACAGATACGCAGTATTTT.

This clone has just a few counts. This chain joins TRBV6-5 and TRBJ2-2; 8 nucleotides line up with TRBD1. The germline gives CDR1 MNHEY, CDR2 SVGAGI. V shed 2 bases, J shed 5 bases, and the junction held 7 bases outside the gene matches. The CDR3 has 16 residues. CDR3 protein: CASSYPQGARTGELFF. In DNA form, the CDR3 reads TGTGCCAGCAGTTACCCCCAGGGGGCCAGGACCGGGGAGCTGTTTTTT.

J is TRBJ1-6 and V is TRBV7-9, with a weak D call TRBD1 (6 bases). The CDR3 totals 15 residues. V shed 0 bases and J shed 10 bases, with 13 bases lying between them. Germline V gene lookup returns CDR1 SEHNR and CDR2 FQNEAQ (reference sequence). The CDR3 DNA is TGTGCCAGCAGCTTAGCAGGGGGGGTGCAGTCACCCCTCCACTTT. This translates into CASSLAGGVQSPLHF.

The CDR3 sequence is CASSLNPRETQYF. The CDR3 DNA follows: TGTGCCAGCAGTCTAAACCCCAGGGAGACCCAGTACTTC. The chain has TRBV27 and TRBJ2-5; D gene unclear. V lost 5 bases and J 5 bases, leaving 12 bases between the germline ends. Germline assignment: CDR1 MNHEY and CDR2 SMNVEV (reference sequence). This CDR3 has 13 residues.

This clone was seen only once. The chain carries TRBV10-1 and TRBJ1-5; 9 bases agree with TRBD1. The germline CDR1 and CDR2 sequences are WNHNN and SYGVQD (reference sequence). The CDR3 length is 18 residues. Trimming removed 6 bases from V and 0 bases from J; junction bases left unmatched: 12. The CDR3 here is CASSAGTGLSISNQPQHF. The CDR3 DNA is TGCGCCAGCAGCGCCGGGACAGGGCTCTCCATTAGCAATCAGCCCCAGCATTTT.

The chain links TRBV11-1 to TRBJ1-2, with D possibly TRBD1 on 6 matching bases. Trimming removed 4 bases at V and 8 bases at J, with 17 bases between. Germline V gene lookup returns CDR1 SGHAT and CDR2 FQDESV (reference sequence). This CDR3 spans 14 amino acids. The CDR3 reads CASSSNRDTEGYTF. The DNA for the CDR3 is TGTGCCAGCAGCTCAAACCGGGACACCGAAGGCTACACCTTC. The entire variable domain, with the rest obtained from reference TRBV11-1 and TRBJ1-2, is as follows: EAEVAQSPRYKITEKSQAVAFWCDPISGHATLYWYRQILGQGPELLVQFQDESVVDDSQLPKDRFSAERLKGVDSTLKIQPAELGDSAMYLCASSSNRDTEGYTFGSGTRLTVV.

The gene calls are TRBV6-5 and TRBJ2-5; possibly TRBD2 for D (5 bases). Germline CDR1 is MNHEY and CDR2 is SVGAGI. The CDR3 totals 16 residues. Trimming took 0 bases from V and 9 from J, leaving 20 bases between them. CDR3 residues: CASSYSGLLQETAQYF. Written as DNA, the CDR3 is TGTGCCAGCAGTTACTCAGGACTGCTCCAAGAGACGGCCCAGTACTTC.

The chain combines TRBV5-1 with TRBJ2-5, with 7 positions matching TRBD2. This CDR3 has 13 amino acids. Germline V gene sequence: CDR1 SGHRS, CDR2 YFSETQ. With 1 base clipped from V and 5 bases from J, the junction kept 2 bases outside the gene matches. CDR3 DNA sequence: TGCGCCAGCAGCTTGTACGGGGGGGAGACCCAGTACTTC. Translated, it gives CASSLYGGETQYF.

The CDR3 loop is CASSNGQEWTEAFF. The CDR3 region has the DNA TGTGCCAGTAGTAATGGACAGGAATGGACTGAAGCTTTCTTT. V gene TRBV19 combines with J gene TRBJ1-1; 7 bases are a match to TRBD1. J gave up 5 bases and V 4 bases, and 7 bases lay outside the gene matches. The germline gives CDR1 LNHDA, CDR2 SQIVND (reference sequence). This CDR3 comprises 14 residues.

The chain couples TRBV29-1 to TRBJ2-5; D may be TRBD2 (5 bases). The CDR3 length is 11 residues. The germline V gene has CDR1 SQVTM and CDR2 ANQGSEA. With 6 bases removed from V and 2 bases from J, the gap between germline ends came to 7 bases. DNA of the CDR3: TGCAGCGTCCGGAGGCAAGAGACCCAGTACTTC. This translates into CSVRRQETQYF.

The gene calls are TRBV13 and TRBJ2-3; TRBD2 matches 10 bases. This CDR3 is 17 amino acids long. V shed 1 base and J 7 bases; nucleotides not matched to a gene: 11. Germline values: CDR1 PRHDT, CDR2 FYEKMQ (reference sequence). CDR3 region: CASSLEASGGSLYTQYF. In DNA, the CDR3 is TGTGCCAGCAGCTTAGAGGCTAGCGGGGGATCCCTCTATACGCAGTATTTT.

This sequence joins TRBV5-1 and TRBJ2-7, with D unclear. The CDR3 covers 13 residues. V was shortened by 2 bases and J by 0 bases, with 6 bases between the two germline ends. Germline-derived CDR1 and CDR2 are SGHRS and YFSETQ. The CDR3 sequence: CASSFGSSYEQYF. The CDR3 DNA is TGCGCCAGCAGCTTTGGCAGCTCCTACGAGCAGTACTTC.

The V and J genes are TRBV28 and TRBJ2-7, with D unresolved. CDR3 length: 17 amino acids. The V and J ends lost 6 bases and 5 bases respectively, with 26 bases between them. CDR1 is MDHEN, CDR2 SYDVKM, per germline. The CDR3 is CASSPSAGSGRRHEQYF. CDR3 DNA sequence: TGTGCCAGCAGCCCCTCAGCTGGCTCGGGTCGTCGGCACGAGCAGTACTTC.

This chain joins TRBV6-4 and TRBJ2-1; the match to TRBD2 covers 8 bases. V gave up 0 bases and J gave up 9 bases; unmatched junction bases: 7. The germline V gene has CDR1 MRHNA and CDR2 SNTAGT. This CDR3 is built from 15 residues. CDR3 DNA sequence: TGTGCCAGCAGTGACTCGGGCGGGAGGTTGGGTGAGCAGTTCTTC. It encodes CASSDSGGRLGEQFF.

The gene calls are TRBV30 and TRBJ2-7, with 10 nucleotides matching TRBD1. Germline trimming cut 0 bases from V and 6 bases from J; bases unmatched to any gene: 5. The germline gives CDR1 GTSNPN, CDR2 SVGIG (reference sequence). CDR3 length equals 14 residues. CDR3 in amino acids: CAWSVLTGGFEQYF. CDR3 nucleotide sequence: TGTGCCTGGAGTGTTCTGACAGGGGGCTTCGAGCAGTACTTC.

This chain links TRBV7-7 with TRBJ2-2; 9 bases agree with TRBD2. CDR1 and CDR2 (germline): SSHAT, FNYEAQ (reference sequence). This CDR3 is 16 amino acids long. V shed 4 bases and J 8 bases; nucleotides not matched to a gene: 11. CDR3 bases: TGTGCCAGCAGCTCAGAAAGACTAGCGGTCGGTGGGGAGCTGTTTTTT. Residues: CASSSERLAVGGELFF. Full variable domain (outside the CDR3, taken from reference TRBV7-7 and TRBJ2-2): GAGVSQSPRYKVTKRGQDVTLRCDPISSHATLYWYQQALGQGPEFLTYFNYEAQPDKSGLPSDRFSAERPEGSISTLTIQRTEQRDSAMYRCASSSERLAVGGELFFGEGSRLTVL.

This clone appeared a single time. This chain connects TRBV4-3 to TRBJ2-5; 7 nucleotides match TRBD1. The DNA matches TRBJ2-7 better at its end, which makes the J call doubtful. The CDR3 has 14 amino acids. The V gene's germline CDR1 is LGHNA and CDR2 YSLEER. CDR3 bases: TGCGCCAGCAGCCCCCGACAGGGTACCTACGAGCAGTACTTC. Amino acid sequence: CASSPRQGTYEQYF.

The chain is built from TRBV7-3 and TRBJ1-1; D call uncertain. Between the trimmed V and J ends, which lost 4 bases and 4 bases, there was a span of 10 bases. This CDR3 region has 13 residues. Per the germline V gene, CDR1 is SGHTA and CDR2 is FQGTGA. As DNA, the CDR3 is TGTGCCAGCAGCTCCACAGAGGGCACTGAAGCTTTCTTT. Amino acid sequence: CASSSTEGTEAFF.